This T cell receptor beta chain was recovered during a study of response to subunit inactivated influenza vaccine. Overall study results and limits: The study's authors posited that every seasonal influenza vaccination enlists few new T cells.

The CDR3 spans 14 residues. CDR1 and CDR2 (germline): DFQATT, SNEGSKA (reference sequence). V trimming: 7 bases; J trimming: 5 bases; junction bases outside the gene matches: 6. TCRdb itself ran the RT-PCR reads through MiXCR, one entry per CDR3 protein. Of just under 550,000 distinct CDR3 sequences in the sample, roughly 23% were seen once. Worth noting for this clonotype: Its antigen remains unknown.

In addition, the sample was reused for a study of T cells expressing NK-cell markers. That report notes: Researchers built TCR beta cDNA using 5'RACE template switching with UMIs. Obtained from sorted CD3+CD56+NKG2C+, CD3+CD56+NKG2C- and CD3+CD56-NKG2C+ T cells were the TCR beta repertoires.

The source material was CD4+ T cells sorted from PBMCs, sampled 11 to 12 days after vaccination. This TCR came from a man between 50 and 59 years old who received an inactivated influenza vaccine. The rearrangement links TRBV20-1 to TRBJ2-3, with 13 bases that match TRBD2. The CDR3, as DNA: TGCAGTGTACTAGCGGGAGGGCGGAGAGATACGCAGTATTTT. The encoded protein is CSVLAGGRRDTQYF.